The 2 T cell receptor beta chains listed next were all sequenced from one sample in a study of T cell responses to AZD1222 COVID-19 vaccine. The assay was immunoSEQ multiplex PCR, and TCRdb's table has in-frame clones only and misses some. This table holds around 62,000 clones, roughly 89% found once. Sequenced here: peripheral blood, sampled on day 0 of AZD1222 vaccination. The receptors originated from an adult in good health.

The chain joins TRBV19 to TRBJ2-5; no definite D call. Trimming pared 7 bases from V and 9 bases from J, leaving 18 bases between. Germline assignment: CDR1 LNHDA and CDR2 SQIVND (reference sequence). CDR3 length: 13 amino acids. This CDR3 reads CASKDRSRVAQYF. CDR3 coding DNA: TGTGCCAGTAAGGACCGGTCACGTGTGGCCCAGTACTTC. The variable domain in full, with the rest retrieved from reference TRBV19 and TRBJ2-5, is DGGITQSPKYLFRKEGQNVTLSCEQNLNHDAMYWYRQDPGQGLRLIYYSQIVNDFQKGDIAEGYSVSREKKESFPLTVTSAQKNPTAFYLCASKDRSRVAQYFGPGTRLLVL.

The V gene is TRBV18, the J gene TRBJ1-4; 8 bases map to TRBD1. V shed 5 bases and J 2 bases; nucleotides not matched to a gene: 7. The CDR3 covers 16 residues. Germline V CDR1 and CDR2: KGHSH, LQKENI. In DNA form, the CDR3 reads TGTGCCAGCTCAAAGGACAGGGTGAACACTAATGAAAAACTGTTTTTT. Protein sequence: CASSKDRVNTNEKLFF.